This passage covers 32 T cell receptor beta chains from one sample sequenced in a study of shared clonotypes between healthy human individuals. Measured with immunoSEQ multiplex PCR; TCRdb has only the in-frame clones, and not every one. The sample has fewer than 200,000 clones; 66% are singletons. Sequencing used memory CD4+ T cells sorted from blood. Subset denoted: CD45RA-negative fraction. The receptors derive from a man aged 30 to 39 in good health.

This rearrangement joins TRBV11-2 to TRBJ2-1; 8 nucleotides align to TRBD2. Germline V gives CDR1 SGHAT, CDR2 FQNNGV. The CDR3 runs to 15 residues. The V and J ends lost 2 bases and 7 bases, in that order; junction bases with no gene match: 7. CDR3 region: CASSLSGRSFNEQFF. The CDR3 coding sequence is TGTGCCAGCAGCTTAAGCGGGAGATCGTTTAATGAGCAGTTCTTC.

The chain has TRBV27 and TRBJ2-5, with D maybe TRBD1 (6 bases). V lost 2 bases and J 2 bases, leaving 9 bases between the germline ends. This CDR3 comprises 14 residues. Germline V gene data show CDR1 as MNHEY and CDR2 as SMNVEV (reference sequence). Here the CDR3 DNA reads TGTGCCAGCAGTTTAACAGGGCGGCAAGAGACCCAGTACTTC. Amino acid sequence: CASSLTGRQETQYF.

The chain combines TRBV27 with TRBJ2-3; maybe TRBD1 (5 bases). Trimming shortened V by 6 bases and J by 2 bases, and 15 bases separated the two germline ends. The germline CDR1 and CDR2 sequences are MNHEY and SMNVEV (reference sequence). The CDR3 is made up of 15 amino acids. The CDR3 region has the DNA TGTGCCAGCAGGGGGCATGGGCGCAACACAGATACGCAGTATTTT. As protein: CASRGHGRNTDTQYF.

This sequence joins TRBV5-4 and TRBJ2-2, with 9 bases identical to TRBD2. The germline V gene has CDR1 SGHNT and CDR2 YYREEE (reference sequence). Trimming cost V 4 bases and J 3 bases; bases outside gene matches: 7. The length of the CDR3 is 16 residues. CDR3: CASSRVAGVYTGELFF. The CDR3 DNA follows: TGTGCCAGCAGCCGCGTAGCGGGAGTTTACACCGGGGAGCTGTTTTTT. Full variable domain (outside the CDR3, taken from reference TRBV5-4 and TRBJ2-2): ETGVTQSPTHLIKTRGQQVTLRCSSQSGHNTVSWYQQALGQGPQFIFQYYREEENGRGNFPPRFSGLQFPNYSSELNVNALELDDSALYLCASSRVAGVYTGELFFGEGSRLTVL.

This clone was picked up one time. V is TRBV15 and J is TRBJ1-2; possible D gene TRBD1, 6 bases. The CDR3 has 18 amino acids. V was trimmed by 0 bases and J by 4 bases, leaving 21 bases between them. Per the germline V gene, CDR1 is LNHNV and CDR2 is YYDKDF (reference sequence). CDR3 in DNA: TGTGCCACCAGCAGAGACCCCGGGACACCCGCGCGGATCTATGGCTACACCTTC. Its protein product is CATSRDPGTPARIYGYTF.

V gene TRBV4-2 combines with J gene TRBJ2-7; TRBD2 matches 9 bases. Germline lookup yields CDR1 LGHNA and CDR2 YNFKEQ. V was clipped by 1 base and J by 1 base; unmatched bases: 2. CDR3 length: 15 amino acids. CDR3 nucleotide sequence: TGTGCCAGCAGCCAAGTTGCGGGGGGGTCCTACGAGCAGTACTTC. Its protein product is CASSQVAGGSYEQYF.

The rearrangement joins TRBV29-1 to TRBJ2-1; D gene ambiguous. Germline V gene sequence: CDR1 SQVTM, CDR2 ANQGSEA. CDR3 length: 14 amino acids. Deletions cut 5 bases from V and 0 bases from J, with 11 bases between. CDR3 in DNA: TGCAGCGTTCTGGCCCGAAGCTCCTACAATGAGCAGTTCTTC. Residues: CSVLARSSYNEQFF.

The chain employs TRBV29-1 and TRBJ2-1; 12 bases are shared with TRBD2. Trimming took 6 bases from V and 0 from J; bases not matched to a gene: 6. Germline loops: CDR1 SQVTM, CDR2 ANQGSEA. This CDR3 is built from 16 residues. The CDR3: CSVVVTSGGSYNEQFF. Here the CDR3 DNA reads TGCAGCGTCGTCGTGACTAGCGGGGGCTCCTACAATGAGCAGTTCTTC.

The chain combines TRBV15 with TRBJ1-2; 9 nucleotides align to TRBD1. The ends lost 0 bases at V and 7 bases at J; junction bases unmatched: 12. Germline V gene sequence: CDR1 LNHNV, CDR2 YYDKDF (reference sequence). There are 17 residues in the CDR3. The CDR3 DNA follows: TGTGCCACCAGCAGAGATGGAAGACAGGGGGGACGAGGTGGCTACACCTTC. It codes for CATSRDGRQGGRGGYTF.

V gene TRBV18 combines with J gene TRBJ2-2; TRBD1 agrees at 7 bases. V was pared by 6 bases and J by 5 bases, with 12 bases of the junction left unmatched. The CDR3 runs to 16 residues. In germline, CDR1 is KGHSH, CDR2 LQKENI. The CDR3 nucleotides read TGTGCCAGCTCGCACCGAGACAACAGGGGTACCGGGGAGCTGTTTTTT. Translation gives CASSHRDNRGTGELFF.

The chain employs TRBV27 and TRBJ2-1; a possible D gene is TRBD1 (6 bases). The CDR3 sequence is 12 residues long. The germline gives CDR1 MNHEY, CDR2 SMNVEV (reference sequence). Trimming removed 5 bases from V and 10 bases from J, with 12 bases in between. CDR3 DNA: TGTGCCAGCAGTGAACAGGGTCGGGAGCAGTTCTTC. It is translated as CASSEQGREQFF.

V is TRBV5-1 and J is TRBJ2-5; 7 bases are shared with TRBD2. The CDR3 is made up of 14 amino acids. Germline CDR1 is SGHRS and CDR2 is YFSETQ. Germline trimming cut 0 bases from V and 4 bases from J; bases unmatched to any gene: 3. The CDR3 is CASSLESGTETQYF. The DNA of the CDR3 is TGCGCCAGCAGCTTGGAAAGCGGGACAGAGACCCAGTACTTC.

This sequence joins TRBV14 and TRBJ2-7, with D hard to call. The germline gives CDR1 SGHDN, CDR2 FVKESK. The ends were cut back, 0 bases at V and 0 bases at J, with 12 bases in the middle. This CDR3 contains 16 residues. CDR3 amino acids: CASSQDWAVSSYEQYF. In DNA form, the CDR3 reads TGTGCCAGCAGCCAAGATTGGGCGGTGAGCTCCTACGAGCAGTACTTC.

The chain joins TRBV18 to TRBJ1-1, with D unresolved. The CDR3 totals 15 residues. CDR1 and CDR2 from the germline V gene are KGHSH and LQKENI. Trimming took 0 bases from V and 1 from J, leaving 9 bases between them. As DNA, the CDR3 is TGTGCCAGCTCACCACCAAGCAAGCCGAACACTGAAGCTTTCTTT. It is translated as CASSPPSKPNTEAFF.

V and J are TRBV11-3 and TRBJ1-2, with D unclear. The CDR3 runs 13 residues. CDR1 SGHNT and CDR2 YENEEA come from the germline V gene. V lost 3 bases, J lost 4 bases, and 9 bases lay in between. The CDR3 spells CASSLDRAYGYTF. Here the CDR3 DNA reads TGTGCCAGCAGCTTGGACCGAGCCTATGGCTACACCTTC.

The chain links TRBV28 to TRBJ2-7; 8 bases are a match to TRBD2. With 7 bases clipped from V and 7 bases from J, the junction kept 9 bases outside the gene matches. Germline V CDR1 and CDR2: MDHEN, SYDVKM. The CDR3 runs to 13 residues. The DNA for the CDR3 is TGTGCCAGCACCCCGCCCGGGAGGGATGAGCAGTACTTC. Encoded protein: CASTPPGRDEQYF.

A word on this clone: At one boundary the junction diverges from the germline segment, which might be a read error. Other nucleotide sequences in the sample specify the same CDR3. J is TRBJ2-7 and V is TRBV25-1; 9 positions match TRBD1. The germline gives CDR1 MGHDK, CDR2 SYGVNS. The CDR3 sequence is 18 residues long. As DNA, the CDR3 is TGTGCCAGTAGTGAATCCCCTCGCGGACAGGGGATCTCCTACGAGCAGTACTTC. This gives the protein CASSESPRGQGISYEQYF.

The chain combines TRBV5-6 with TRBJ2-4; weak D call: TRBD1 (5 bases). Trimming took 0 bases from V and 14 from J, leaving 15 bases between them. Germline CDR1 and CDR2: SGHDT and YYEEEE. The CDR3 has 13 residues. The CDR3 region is CASSLEGAIEEYF. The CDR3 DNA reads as TGTGCCAGCAGCTTGGAAGGGGCAATTGAGGAGTACTTC. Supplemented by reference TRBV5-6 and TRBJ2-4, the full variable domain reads DAGVTQSPTHLIKTRGQQVTLRCSPKSGHDTVSWYQQALGQGPQFIFQYYEEEERQRGNFPDRFSGHQFPNYSSELNVNALLLGDSALYLCASSLEGAIEEYFGAGTRLSVL.

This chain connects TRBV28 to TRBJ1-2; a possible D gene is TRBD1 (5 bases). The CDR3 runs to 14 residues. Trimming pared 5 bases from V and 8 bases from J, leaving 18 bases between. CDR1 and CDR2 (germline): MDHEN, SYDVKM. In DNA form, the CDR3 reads TGTGCCAGCAGTACATGGGAGGGGCGACGCGGCTACACCTTC. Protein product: CASSTWEGRRGYTF.

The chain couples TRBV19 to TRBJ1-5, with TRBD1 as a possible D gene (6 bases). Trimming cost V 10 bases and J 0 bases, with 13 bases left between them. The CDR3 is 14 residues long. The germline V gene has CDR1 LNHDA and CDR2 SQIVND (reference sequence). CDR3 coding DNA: TGTGCCACTGGACAGCCGTATAGCAATCAGCCCCAGCATTTT. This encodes CATGQPYSNQPQHF.

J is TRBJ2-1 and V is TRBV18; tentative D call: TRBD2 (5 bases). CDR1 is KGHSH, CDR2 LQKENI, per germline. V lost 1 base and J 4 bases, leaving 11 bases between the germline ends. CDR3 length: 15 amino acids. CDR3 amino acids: CASSPRSGEYNEQFF. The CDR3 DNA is TGTGCCAGCTCACCACGCTCCGGGGAATACAATGAGCAGTTCTTC.

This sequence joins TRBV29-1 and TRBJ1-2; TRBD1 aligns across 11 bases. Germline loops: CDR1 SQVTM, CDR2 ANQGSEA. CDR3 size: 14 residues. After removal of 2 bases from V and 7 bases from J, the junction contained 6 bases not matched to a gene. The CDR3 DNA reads TGCAGCGTTGAATCGGACAGGGGGCAAGGTGGCTACACCTTC. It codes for CSVESDRGQGGYTF.

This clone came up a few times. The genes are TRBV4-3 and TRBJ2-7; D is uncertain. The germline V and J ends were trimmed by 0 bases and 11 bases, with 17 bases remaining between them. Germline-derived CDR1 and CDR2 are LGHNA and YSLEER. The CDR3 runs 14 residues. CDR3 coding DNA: TGCGCCAGCAGCCAAGATCTCGTCGACTCTAGGGAGTACTTC. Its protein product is CASSQDLVDSREYF.

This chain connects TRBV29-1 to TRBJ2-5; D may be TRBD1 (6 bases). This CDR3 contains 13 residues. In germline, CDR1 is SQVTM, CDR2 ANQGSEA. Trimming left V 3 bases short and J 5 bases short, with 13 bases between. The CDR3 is CSVEAGVDETQYF. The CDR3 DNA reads TGCAGCGTTGAGGCAGGGGTCGATGAGACCCAGTACTTC.

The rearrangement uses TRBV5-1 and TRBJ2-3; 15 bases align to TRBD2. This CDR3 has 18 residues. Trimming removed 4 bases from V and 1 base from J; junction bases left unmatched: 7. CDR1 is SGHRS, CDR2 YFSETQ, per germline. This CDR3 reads CASSRGLAGGQGTDTQYF. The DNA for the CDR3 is TGCGCCAGCAGCCGAGGACTAGCGGGAGGGCAGGGCACAGATACGCAGTATTTT.

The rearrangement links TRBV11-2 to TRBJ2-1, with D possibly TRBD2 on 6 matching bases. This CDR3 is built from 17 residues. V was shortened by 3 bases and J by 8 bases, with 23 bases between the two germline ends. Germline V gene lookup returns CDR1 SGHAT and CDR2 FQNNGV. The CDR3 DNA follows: TGTGCCAGCAGCTTTGGTCTAGCCGGGAGCGGGTTGGATGAGCAGTTCTTC. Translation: CASSFGLAGSGLDEQFF.

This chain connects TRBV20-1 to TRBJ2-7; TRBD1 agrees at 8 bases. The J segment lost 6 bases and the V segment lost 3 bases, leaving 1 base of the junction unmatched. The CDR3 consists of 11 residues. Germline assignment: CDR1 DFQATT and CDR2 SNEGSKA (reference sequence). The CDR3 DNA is TGCAGTGCTAGGGACAGGGCCGAGCAGTACTTC. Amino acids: CSARDRAEQYF.

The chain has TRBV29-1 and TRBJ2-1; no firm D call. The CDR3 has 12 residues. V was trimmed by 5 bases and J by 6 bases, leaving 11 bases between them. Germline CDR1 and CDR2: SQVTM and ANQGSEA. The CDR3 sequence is CSVSITVNEQFF. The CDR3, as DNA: TGCAGCGTTTCAATCACAGTCAATGAGCAGTTCTTC.

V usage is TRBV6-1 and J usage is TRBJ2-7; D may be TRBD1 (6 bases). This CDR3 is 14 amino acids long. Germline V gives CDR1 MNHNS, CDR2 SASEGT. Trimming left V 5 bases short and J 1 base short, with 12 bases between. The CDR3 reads CASSQTQGSYEQYF. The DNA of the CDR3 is TGTGCCAGCAGTCAAACTCAGGGGTCCTACGAGCAGTACTTC.

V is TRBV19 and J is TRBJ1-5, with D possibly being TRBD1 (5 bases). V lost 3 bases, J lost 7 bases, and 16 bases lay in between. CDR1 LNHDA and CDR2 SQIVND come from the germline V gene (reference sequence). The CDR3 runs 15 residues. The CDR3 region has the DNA TGTGCCAGTAGTATTGGGACTACGAACGTCCAGCCCCAGCATTTT. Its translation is CASSIGTTNVQPQHF.

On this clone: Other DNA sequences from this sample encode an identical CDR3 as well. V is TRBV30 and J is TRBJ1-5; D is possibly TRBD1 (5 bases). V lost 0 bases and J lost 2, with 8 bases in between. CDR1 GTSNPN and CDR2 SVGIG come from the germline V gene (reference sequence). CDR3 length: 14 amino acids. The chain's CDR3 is CAWSVTGGNQPQHF. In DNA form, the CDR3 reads TGTGCCTGGAGTGTGACGGGGGGCAATCAGCCCCAGCATTTT.

This CDR3 reads CASSFLVSQETQYF. In nucleotides, the CDR3 is TGTGCCAGCAGTTTCCTCGTGAGCCAAGAGACCCAGTACTTC. The rearrangement uses TRBV28 and TRBJ2-5; D gene unclear. Germline V lookup: CDR1 MDHEN, CDR2 SYDVKM. Trimming left V 3 bases short and J 1 base short, with 9 bases between. The CDR3 contains 14 residues.